The 8 T cell receptor beta chains presented below share a single source sample, sequenced in a study of blood T cell repertoires in COVID-19. TCRdb's copy holds only in-frame clones and misses some; the assay was immunoSEQ multiplex PCR. The repertoire consists of about 270,000 clones, with 75% to 90% occurring once and the leading ten covering about 4%. Sequenced material: PBMCs or T cells enriched from blood (not recorded which). Receptors originate from a woman aged 30 to 39 with acute COVID-19.

The genes are TRBV19 and TRBJ2-7, with a weak D call TRBD1 (7 bases). This CDR3 is built from 15 residues. Deletions cut 1 base from V and 4 bases from J, with 14 bases between. The germline gives CDR1 LNHDA, CDR2 SQIVND (reference sequence). This CDR3 is CASSIGNRGGYEQYF. The CDR3 region has the DNA TGTGCCAGTAGTATAGGCAACAGGGGAGGTTACGAGCAGTACTTC.

The V and J genes are TRBV5-1 and TRBJ1-2; D is undetermined. With 10 bases removed from V and 4 bases from J, the gap between germline ends came to 14 bases. The CDR3 has 12 amino acids. Germline CDR1 and CDR2: SGHRS and YFSETQ. CDR3 DNA sequence: TGCGCCTCTTCCGACGGAGCCTATGGCTACACCTTC. It yields the protein CASSDGAYGYTF.

A single count supports this clone. The CDR3 DNA sequence: TGTGCCAGCAGCCAAGATCAGGAGGGGAGCTTAACTAATGAAAAACTGTTTTTT. This sequence encodes CASSQDQEGSLTNEKLFF. The chain uses TRBV14 and TRBJ1-4, with TRBD1 as a possible D gene (5 bases). V gave up 0 bases and J gave up 1 base, with 15 bases separating them. CDR3 size: 18 residues. Germline CDR1 reads SGHDN; CDR2 reads FVKESK.

The V call is TRBV15, the J call TRBJ2-1; D unresolved. The CDR3 covers 20 residues. Per the germline V gene, CDR1 is LNHNV and CDR2 is YYDKDF (reference sequence). V was cut by 1 base and J by 0 bases, with 22 bases left in between. The CDR3 DNA sequence: TGTGCCACCAGCAGAGTTAGGCTATTCGGTTTTTCGGGCTCCTACAATGAGCAGTTCTTC. As protein: CATSRVRLFGFSGSYNEQFF.

CDR3 sequence (DNA): TGCGCCAGCAGCCCGACTCCGGGACAGGGATTTAGTAGTGAAGCTTTCTTT. This sequence encodes CASSPTPGQGFSSEAFF. V is TRBV4-1 and J is TRBJ1-1, with 9 bases that match TRBD1. The CDR3 covers 17 residues. Germline CDR1 MGHRA, CDR2 YSYEKL. Trimming took 4 bases from V and 7 from J; bases not matched to a gene: 16.

For the CDR3, the DNA is TGTGCCAGCAGTTTAGTGGCAGGGCGCCTCTCCTACGAGCAGTACTTC. It is translated as CASSLVAGRLSYEQYF. This rearrangement joins TRBV28 to TRBJ2-7, with a weak D call TRBD1 (5 bases). Germline V gene lookup returns CDR1 MDHEN and CDR2 SYDVKM. CDR3 length equals 16 residues. V was pared by 2 bases and J by 0 bases, with 14 bases between.

The genes are TRBV2 and TRBJ1-5; a weak D match, TRBD1 (5 bases). V was cut by 3 bases and J by 6 bases, with 12 bases left in between. Germline loops: CDR1 SNHLY, CDR2 FYNNEI. CDR3 length: 14 residues. The CDR3: CASSEQQGSQPQHF. CDR3 DNA sequence: TGTGCCAGCAGTGAGCAGCAGGGTAGTCAGCCCCAGCATTTT.

This chain uses TRBV28 with TRBJ1-2, with no clear D. CDR1 and CDR2 from the germline V gene are MDHEN and SYDVKM. The ends were cut back, 6 bases at V and 8 bases at J, with 19 bases in the middle. The CDR3 length is 14 residues. CDR3 bases: TGTGCCAGCAGACGCGGACTGACGAATGAGGGCTACACCTTC. Its protein product is CASRRGLTNEGYTF.